This TCR beta chain was recovered during a study of OX40 agonist ivuxolimab in advanced cancers. Regarding the study as a whole: In CD8+ T cells, expanded clones were on average more numerous than in CD4+. The CD4+ and CD8+ T cells in the blood had expanded clonally by week 6 at 0.1 to 3.0 mg/kg. Clonal expansion in partial responders at 0.1-3.0 mg/kg ranked among the lowest.

Here immunoSEQ multiplex PCR was the method, and the copy in TCRdb shows in-frame clones only, minus some. The data contain tens of thousands of clones, approximately 80% of them singletons. There are 16 residues in the CDR3. Germline V gene lookup returns CDR1 MNHEY and CDR2 SMNVEV (reference sequence). V dropped 8 bases and J dropped 5 bases, with 22 bases sitting between them. Comments on this clone: Its antigen remains unknown.

Excluded were patients having autoimmune disease history or systemic immunosuppression. Sample: CD4+ or CD8+ T cells sorted from blood, taken in a trial of the OX40 agonist ivuxolimab. This receptor was obtained from an adult with an advanced solid tumor such as melanoma, head and neck, liver or kidney cancer. The chain has TRBV27 and TRBJ2-1; D is possibly TRBD2 (6 bases). CDR3: CASGGWGAGANNEQFF. The CDR3 DNA sequence: TGTGCCAGCGGGGGGTGGGGAGCTGGAGCAAACAATGAGCAGTTCTTC.